A single sample is the source of the 29 T cell receptor beta chains below, sequenced in a study of T cell repertoires in cytomegalovirus infection. TCRdb recomputed calls from the reads with MiXCR, one row per CDR3 protein. Among 340,000 or so distinct CDR3 sequences listed, 25% were seen once. The antigens these receptors bind are not known. This specimen was cultured PBMCs, taken from culture after CMV antigen stimulation. The receptors originated from a human donor in good health (CMV status not recorded). Some clones in this sample may be carry-over from other donors' samples.

V usage is TRBV7-3 and J usage is TRBJ2-6; D perhaps matches TRBD1 (6 bases). This CDR3 has 15 residues. CDR1 and CDR2 from the germline V gene are SGHTA and FQGTGA. V dropped 8 bases and J dropped 0 bases, with 11 bases sitting between them. CDR3 nucleotides: TGTGCCAGCGGGGGCGGAAACTCTGGGGCCAACGTCCTGACTTTC. It specifies CASGGGNSGANVLTF.

V gene TRBV7-6 combines with J gene TRBJ2-7; 9 bases line up with TRBD2. This CDR3 comprises 15 residues. Per the germline V gene, CDR1 is SGHVS and CDR2 is FNYEAQ. Trimming at V came to 8 bases and at J to 4 bases, leaving 12 bases not matched to a gene. CDR3 nucleotides: TGTGCCAGCTCAATGGCGGGAGGGAGGCCTTACGAGCAGTACTTC. As protein: CASSMAGGRPYEQYF.

This clonotype was counted a few times. This chain connects TRBV5-1 to TRBJ1-2, with 7 bases lining up with TRBD1. The V gene's germline CDR1 is SGHRS and CDR2 YFSETQ. The CDR3 spans 13 residues. V lost 6 bases, J lost 1 base, and 3 bases stayed unmatched. Here the CDR3 DNA reads TGCGCCAGCACCGACAGGGTTAACTATGGCTACACCTTC. This codes for CASTDRVNYGYTF.

The V gene is TRBV12-3 or TRBV12-4, the J gene TRBJ1-4; D is uncertain. Trimming stripped 2 bases from V and 5 bases from J, with 6 bases between. The CDR3 runs to 13 residues. The CDR3 loop reads CASSLMENEKLFF. The CDR3 DNA reads TGTGCCAGCAGTTTAATGGAGAATGAAAAACTGTTTTTT.

This clonotype has only a few counts. The CDR3 reads CASSRGGPVTDTQYF. The CDR3 region has the DNA TGTGCCAGCAGCCGCGGAGGGCCCGTCACAGATACGCAGTATTTT. The gene calls are TRBV7-6 and TRBJ2-3; TRBD2 is a possible D gene (6 bases). Germline loops: CDR1 SGHVS, CDR2 FNYEAQ. The V end was cut by 5 bases, the J end by 2 bases, with 14 bases between. This CDR3 spans 15 amino acids.

This clonotype appeared a few times. The J gene is TRBJ1-2, the V gene TRBV12-3 or TRBV12-4; D call uncertain. V was pared by 4 bases and J by 3 bases, with 18 bases between. The CDR3 loop spans 16 amino acids. This CDR3 reads CASSSSFTVRDYGYTF. CDR3 DNA sequence: TGTGCCAGCAGTTCCAGCTTCACGGTCCGAGACTATGGCTACACCTTC.

This clonotype has more than one count but fewer than ten. The V call is TRBV7-6, the J call TRBJ2-7; a weak D match, TRBD1 (6 bases). Germline lookup yields CDR1 SGHVS and CDR2 FNYEAQ. Between the trimmed V and J ends, which lost 1 base and 3 bases, there was a span of 10 bases. The CDR3 extends over 14 amino acids. CDR3 protein: CASSLEQGDYEQYF. CDR3 coding DNA: TGTGCCAGCAGCTTAGAACAGGGCGACTACGAGCAGTACTTC.

This clonotype came up a few times. The gene calls are TRBV5-1 and TRBJ2-7; 14 positions agree with TRBD2. The germline CDR1 and CDR2 sequences are SGHRS and YFSETQ. The CDR3 extends over 14 amino acids. Losses at the gene ends were 4 bases for V and 5 bases for J; bases not matched to a gene: 2. The CDR3 here is CASSRGLAGDEQYV. The CDR3 DNA is TGCGCCAGCAGCAGGGGACTAGCGGGAGACGAGCAGTACGTC.

This clonotype showed up just a few times. The V call is TRBV23-1, the J call TRBJ2-7, with D possibly matching TRBD1 (5 bases). TRBV23-1 has ORF status, its function being uncertain. CDR3 length: 15 residues. Trimming shortened V by 3 bases and J by 2 bases, and 14 bases separated the two germline ends. The chain's CDR3 is CASSQAKGAPYEQYV. CDR3 sequence (DNA): TGCGCCAGCAGTCAGGCTAAAGGGGCCCCCTACGAGCAGTACGTC.

This clonotype was recorded many times. The chain is built from TRBV7-2 and TRBJ2-3; the match to TRBD2 covers 13 bases. The CDR3 has 16 residues. Per the germline V gene, CDR1 is SGHTA and CDR2 is FQGNSA. Losses at the gene ends were 4 bases for V and 6 bases for J; bases not matched to a gene: 7. CDR3 sequence reads: CASSSRTSGSRDTQYF. The CDR3, as DNA: TGTGCCAGCAGCTCTAGGACTAGCGGGAGTAGGGATACGCAGTATTTT.

This clonotype was recorded once. Just one base apart from a much larger clone, this may be a read error. CDR3 sequence reads: CTSSLDVGSWNEQFF. The CDR3, as DNA: TGTACCAGCAGCTTAGATGTAGGGAGTTGGAATGAGCAGTTCTTC. The V gene is TRBV7-6, the J gene TRBJ2-1; possibly TRBD2 for D (5 bases). This CDR3 contains 15 residues. The germline CDR1 and CDR2 sequences are SGHVS and FNYEAQ.

This clonotype has a count of ten or more. CDR3 loop: CASSLEGRSYNEQFF. CDR3 in DNA: TGTGCCAGCAGCTTAGAGGGGCGATCCTACAATGAGCAGTTCTTC. V usage is TRBV7-2 and J usage is TRBJ2-1; D might be TRBD1 (5 bases). Germline values: CDR1 SGHTA, CDR2 FQGNSA. With 1 base removed from V and 1 base from J, the gap between germline ends came to 8 bases. The CDR3 has 15 amino acids.

The V gene is TRBV7-8, the J gene TRBJ1-1; D possibly corresponds to TRBD1 (6 bases). The CDR3 has 16 residues. Per germline, CDR1 SGHVS and CDR2 FQNEAQ. V was pared by 2 bases and J by 7 bases, with 20 bases between. In DNA, the CDR3 is TGTGCCAGCAGCTTAAATGGGGGACAAGTGAGGGTTGAAGCTTTCTTT. Translating gives CASSLNGGQVRVEAFF.

There are a few counts of this clonotype. Here the CDR3 DNA reads TGTGCCAGCAGAGGGTTATTGGAGACCCAGTACTTC. Translated, it gives CASRGLLETQYF. The chain recombines TRBV7-9 with TRBJ2-5; D uncertain. This CDR3 has 12 residues. The V and J ends lost 6 bases and 5 bases respectively, with 10 bases between them. Looked up from germline, CDR1 is SEHNR and CDR2 is FQNEAQ (reference sequence). The full variable domain, with the rest looked up from reference TRBV7-9 and TRBJ2-5, is DTGVSQNPRHKITKRGQNVTFRCDPISEHNRLYWYRQTLGQGPEFLTYFQNEAQLEKSRLLSDRFSAERPKGSFSTLEIQRTEQGDSAMYLCASRGLLETQYFGPGTRLLVL.

The table lists this clonotype with many counts. The rearrangement uses TRBV7-2 and TRBJ2-3; TRBD2 aligns across 12 bases. The CDR3 runs to 18 residues. Germline CDR1 SGHTA, CDR2 FQGNSA. The ends lost 6 bases at V and 3 bases at J; junction bases unmatched: 13. The CDR3 spells CASRPDLAGGRGTDTQYF. DNA for the CDR3: TGTGCCAGCAGGCCCGATCTAGCGGGAGGGCGGGGTACAGATACGCAGTATTTT. The full variable domain, completed using reference TRBV7-2 and TRBJ2-3, is GAGVSQSPSNKVTEKGKDVELRCDPISGHTALYWYRQSLGQGLEFLIYFQGNSAPDKSGLPSDRFSAERTGGSVSTLTIQRTQQEDSAVYLCASRPDLAGGRGTDTQYFGPGTRLTVL.

The chain links TRBV12-3 or TRBV12-4 to TRBJ2-7, with D perhaps given as TRBD1 or TRBD2 (5 bases each). The ends were cut back, 5 bases at V and 3 bases at J, with 14 bases in the middle. This CDR3 spans 14 amino acids. CDR3 amino acids: CASSPWDGHYEQYV. CDR3 nucleotide sequence: TGTGCCAGCAGTCCGTGGGACGGGCACTACGAGCAGTACGTC.

The chain recombines TRBV27 with TRBJ2-3; D possibly uses TRBD1 or TRBD2 (5 bases each). Looked up from germline, CDR1 is MNHEY and CDR2 is SMNVEV (reference sequence). This CDR3 comprises 14 residues. Trimming stripped 10 bases from V and 6 bases from J, with 20 bases between. CDR3: CATQRVGEQDTQYF. DNA for the CDR3: TGTGCCACCCAAAGAGTAGGGGAGCAGGATACGCAGTATTTT.

The chain couples TRBV19 to TRBJ1-6; 7 bases line up with TRBD1. The CDR3 is 13 amino acids. CDR1 is LNHDA, CDR2 SQIVND, per germline (reference sequence). Unmatched junction bases numbered 4, after V lost 6 bases and J lost 8 bases. The CDR3 DNA reads TGTGCCAGTAGGACAGGGTGGGATTCACCCCTCCACTTT. This gives the protein CASRTGWDSPLHF.

The chain joins TRBV6-2 or TRBV6-3 to TRBJ2-7; no clear D. V lost 5 bases, J lost 1 base, and 9 bases lay in between. The CDR3 consists of 13 residues. Germline V gene data show CDR1 as MNHEY and CDR2 as SVGEGT. The CDR3 spells CASSMVRSYEQYF. In DNA, the CDR3 is TGTGCCAGCAGTATGGTCCGGTCCTACGAGCAGTACTTC.

This clonotype was found many times. The chain recombines TRBV7-8 with TRBJ1-1; the D is unclear. V was pared by 5 bases and J by 4 bases, with 11 bases between. Germline loops: CDR1 SGHVS, CDR2 FQNEAQ. The CDR3 consists of 13 residues. Here the CDR3 reads CASSPQTFTEAFF. In DNA, the CDR3 is TGTGCCAGCAGCCCGCAGACGTTCACTGAAGCTTTCTTT.

This clonotype was seen at least ten times. The chain recombines TRBV7-6 with TRBJ2-2; the match to TRBD2 covers 9 bases. The V segment lost 0 bases and the J segment 7 bases; nucleotides outside the gene matches: 6. This CDR3 is built from 16 residues. Germline CDR1 is SGHVS and CDR2 is FNYEAQ. CDR3 region: CASSLATSGAGGELFF. In DNA, the CDR3 is TGTGCCAGCAGCTTAGCGACTAGCGGTGCTGGCGGGGAGCTGTTTTTT.

This clonotype was picked up a small number of times. The rearrangement links TRBV7-6 to TRBJ2-3; no clear D gene. The germline gives CDR1 SGHVS, CDR2 FNYEAQ. V lost 4 bases and J lost 2, with 10 bases in between. The length of the CDR3 is 14 residues. CDR3 amino acids: CASSSARYTDTQYF. Written as DNA, the CDR3 is TGTGCCAGCAGCTCCGCGCGGTACACAGATACGCAGTATTTT.

The chain couples TRBV28 to TRBJ2-7; D remains unclear. Between the trimmed V and J ends, which lost 2 bases and 0 bases, there was a span of 11 bases. The CDR3 extends over 15 amino acids. Looked up from germline, CDR1 is MDHEN and CDR2 is SYDVKM. The CDR3 DNA follows: TGTGCCAGCAGTTTACCCGTTCCGGTCTCCTACGAGCAGTACTTC. Encoded protein: CASSLPVPVSYEQYF. Full variable domain (rest looked up from reference TRBV28 and TRBJ2-7): DVKVTQSSRYLVKRTGEKVFLECVQDMDHENMFWYRQDPGLGLRLIYFSYDVKMKEKGDIPEGYSVSREKKERFSLILESASTNQTSMYLCASSLPVPVSYEQYFGPGTRLTVT.

The genes are TRBV11-2 and TRBJ2-1; no definite D call. Germline loops: CDR1 SGHAT, CDR2 FQNNGV. Trimming took 6 bases from V and 3 from J, leaving 15 bases between them. The CDR3 runs 15 residues. The CDR3 protein is CASRQRGAGYNEQFF. The DNA of the CDR3 is TGTGCCAGCAGACAACGCGGCGCAGGCTACAATGAGCAGTTCTTC.

The V and J genes are TRBV7-3 and TRBJ1-1, with D uncertain. The germline V gene encodes CDR1 SGHTA and CDR2 FQGTGA. Between the trimmed V and J ends, which lost 0 bases and 1 base, there was a span of 9 bases. This CDR3 is built from 15 residues. The CDR3 spells CASSLTGPTNTEAFF. The CDR3, as DNA: TGTGCCAGCAGCTTAACCGGACCCACGAACACTGAAGCTTTCTTT. Together with reference TRBV7-3 and TRBJ1-1, the CDR3 gives the full variable domain: GAGVSQTPSNKVTEKGKYVELRCDPISGHTALYWYRQSLGQGPEFLIYFQGTGAADDSGLPNDRFFAVRPEGSVSTLKIQRTERGDSAVYLCASSLTGPTNTEAFFGQGTRLTVV.

This sequence joins TRBV6-6 and TRBJ2-1, with 7 nucleotides matching TRBD2. V was pared by 2 bases and J by 9 bases, with 7 bases of the junction left unmatched. Germline V lookup: CDR1 MNHNY, CDR2 SVGAGI (reference sequence). This CDR3 contains 14 residues. The CDR3: CASSYGEGSSEQFF. The CDR3 nucleotides read TGTGCCAGCAGTTACGGGGAGGGCTCAAGTGAGCAGTTCTTC.

This clonotype was counted between two and nine times. Being one base from a much bigger clone, this may be a read error. V is TRBV7-2 and J is TRBJ1-6, with D perhaps TRBD1 (5 bases). Looked up from germline, CDR1 is SGHTA and CDR2 is FQGNSA. There are 12 residues in the CDR3. Here the CDR3 DNA reads TGTGCCAGCAGCTACAGGAATTCATCCCTCCACTTT. Translation gives CASSYRNSSLHF.

In this sample, this clonotype turned up a few times. V and J are TRBV11-2 and TRBJ2-1; no clear D gene. Trimming pared 4 bases from V and 0 bases from J, leaving 16 bases between. This CDR3 has 17 amino acids. Germline lookup yields CDR1 SGHAT and CDR2 FQNNGV. The CDR3 sequence: CASSSHPSVPSYNEQFF. DNA for the CDR3: TGTGCCAGCAGCTCACATCCCAGCGTCCCCTCCTACAATGAGCAGTTCTTC.

The chain uses TRBV5-4 and TRBJ2-3; TRBD1 or TRBD2 may be the D gene (6 bases each). The CDR3 runs 15 residues. The V end was cut by 4 bases, the J end by 2 bases, with 14 bases between. Germline CDR1 is SGHNT and CDR2 is YYREEE (reference sequence). The CDR3 spells CASSPGWGATDTQYF. For the CDR3, the DNA is TGTGCCAGCAGCCCGGGGTGGGGGGCCACAGATACGCAGTATTTT.